This T cell receptor (beta chain) was recovered during a study of cytomegalovirus exposure and HLA in healthy donors. Study-level findings and limits: When analyzed later, the rates of TCR association showed variation by HLA locus, with DRB1 the most and HLA-C the fewest. HLA alleles were associated with roughly 15,000 TCR beta sequences in a later analysis at 0.05 false discovery rate. The sole available immune exposure information was CMV serostatus. Productive status was seen about 90% or about 30% of the time for most TCR beta V segments in an earlier analysis.

Worth noting for this clone: Its antigen is currently unknown.

The germline CDR1 and CDR2 sequences are SNHLY and FYNNEI. The CDR3 covers 14 residues. V gave up 4 bases and J gave up 0 bases, with 7 bases separating them. Researchers ran the PCR with 60 Vbeta and 13 Jbeta primers. Method: immunoSEQ multiplex PCR; TCRdb's copy keeps in-frame clones and lacks some. Its clone listing holds 35,000 to 45,000 clones. The sample was PBMCs. The rearrangement links TRBV2 to TRBJ1-3; D gene ambiguous. The sequence came from a male donor in good health and CMV-seronegative. DNA of the CDR3: TGTGCCAGCAGTGCGACTGACTCTGGAAACACCATATATTTT. It codes for CASSATDSGNTIYF.